The entry below gives a single T cell receptor (beta chain) sequence along with its context. What it binds is not known. The PCR made use of 60 Vbeta and 13 Jbeta primers. The method was immunoSEQ multiplex PCR; TCRdb's version includes in-frame clones alone and lacks a portion of them. The repertoire table contains 150,000 to 200,000 clones. The sample originates from a study of cytomegalovirus exposure and HLA in healthy donors. Background on the study: A prior analysis found 100 million to 140 million unique TCR beta sequences from around 180 million T cells. Ancestry clustering placed around four fifths of some 400 genotyped donors in the Caucasian-associated cluster.

Trimming took off 3 bases at V and 0 bases at J, with 8 bases between the two ends. This CDR3 has 14 amino acids. Germline V gene sequence: CDR1 MDHEN, CDR2 SYDVKM. Study-wide findings and caveats: Immune exposure information comprised only CMV serostatus. HLA-A and HLA-B allele assignments for most subjects were reportedly predicted accurately using TCR beta sequences.

This receptor was taken from a man younger than 45 in good health and CMV-seronegative. V is TRBV28 and J is TRBJ1-1; D is undetermined. The sample was PBMCs. The CDR3 nucleotides read TGTGCCAGCAGTTTTGCAGGCATGAACACTGAAGCTTTCTTT. Encoded protein: CASSFAGMNTEAFF.